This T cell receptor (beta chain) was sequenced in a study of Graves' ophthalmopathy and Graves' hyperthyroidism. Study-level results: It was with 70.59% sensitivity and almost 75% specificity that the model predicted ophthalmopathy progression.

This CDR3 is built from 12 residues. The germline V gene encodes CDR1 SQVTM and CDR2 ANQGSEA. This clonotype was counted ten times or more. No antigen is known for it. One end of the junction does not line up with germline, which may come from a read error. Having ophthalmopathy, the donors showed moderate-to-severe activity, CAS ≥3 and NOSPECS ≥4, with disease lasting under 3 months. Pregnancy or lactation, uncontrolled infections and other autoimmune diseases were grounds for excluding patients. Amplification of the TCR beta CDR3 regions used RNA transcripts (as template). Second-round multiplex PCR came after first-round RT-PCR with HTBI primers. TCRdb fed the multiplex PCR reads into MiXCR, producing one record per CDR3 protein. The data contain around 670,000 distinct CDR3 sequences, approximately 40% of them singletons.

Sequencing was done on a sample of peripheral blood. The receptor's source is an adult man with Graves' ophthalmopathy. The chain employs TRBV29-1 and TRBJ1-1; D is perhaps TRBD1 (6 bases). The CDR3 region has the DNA TGCAGCGTAGAAGGACAGTGGACTGAAGCTTTCTTT. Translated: CSVEGQWTEAFF.